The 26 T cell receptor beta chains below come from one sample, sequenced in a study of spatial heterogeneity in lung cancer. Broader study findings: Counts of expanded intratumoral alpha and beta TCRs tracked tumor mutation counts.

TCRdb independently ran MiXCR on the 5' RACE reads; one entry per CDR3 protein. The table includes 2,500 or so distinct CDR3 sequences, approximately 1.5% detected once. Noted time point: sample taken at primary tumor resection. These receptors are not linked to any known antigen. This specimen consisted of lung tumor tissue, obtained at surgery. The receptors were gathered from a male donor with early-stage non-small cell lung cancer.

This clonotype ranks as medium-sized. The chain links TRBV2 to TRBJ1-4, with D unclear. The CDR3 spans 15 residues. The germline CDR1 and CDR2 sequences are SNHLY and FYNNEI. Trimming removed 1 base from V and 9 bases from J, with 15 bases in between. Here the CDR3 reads CASSEGVARAKKLFF. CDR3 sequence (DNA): TGTGCCAGCAGTGAAGGGGTGGCACGAGCCAAAAAACTGTTTTTT.

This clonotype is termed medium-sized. CDR3 amino acids: CASSPDRGLYGYTF. DNA for the CDR3: TGCGCCAGCAGCCCCGACAGGGGGCTGTATGGCTACACCTTC. The V gene is TRBV5-1, the J gene TRBJ1-2; TRBD1 matches at 10 bases. Germline assignment: CDR1 SGHRS and CDR2 YFSETQ. CDR3 length: 14 residues. V shed 4 bases, J shed 5 bases, and the junction held 5 bases outside the gene matches. Full variable domain (outside the CDR3, taken from reference TRBV5-1 and TRBJ1-2): KAGVTQTPRYLIKTRGQQVTLSCSPISGHRSVSWYQQTPGQGLQFLFEYFSETQRNKGNFPGRFSGRQFSNSRSEMNVSTLELGDSALYLCASSPDRGLYGYTFGSGTRLTVV.

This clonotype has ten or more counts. The CDR3 region has the DNA TGCAGCGTTACAATGGCGGGAGAGACCCAGTACTTC. This translates into CSVTMAGETQYF. The chain carries TRBV29-1 and TRBJ2-5; a possible D gene is TRBD2 (5 bases). Germline loops: CDR1 SQVTM, CDR2 ANQGSEA. Trimming removed 5 bases from V and 4 bases from J, with 11 bases in between. This CDR3 has 12 amino acids.

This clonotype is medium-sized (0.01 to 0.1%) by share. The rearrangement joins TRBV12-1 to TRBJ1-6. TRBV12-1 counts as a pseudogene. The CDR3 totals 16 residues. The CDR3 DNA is TGTGCCAGCAGCTTAGGACGGAGCTCCTATAATTCACCCCTCCACTTT. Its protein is CASSLGRSSYNSPLHF.

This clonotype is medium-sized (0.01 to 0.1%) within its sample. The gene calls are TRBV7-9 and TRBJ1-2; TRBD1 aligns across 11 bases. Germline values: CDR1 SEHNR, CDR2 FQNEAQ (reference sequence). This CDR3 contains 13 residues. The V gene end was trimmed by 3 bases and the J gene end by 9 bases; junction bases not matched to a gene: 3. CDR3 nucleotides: TGTGCCAGCAGCTTGGGACAGGGGGATCGCTACACCTTC. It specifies CASSLGQGDRYTF.

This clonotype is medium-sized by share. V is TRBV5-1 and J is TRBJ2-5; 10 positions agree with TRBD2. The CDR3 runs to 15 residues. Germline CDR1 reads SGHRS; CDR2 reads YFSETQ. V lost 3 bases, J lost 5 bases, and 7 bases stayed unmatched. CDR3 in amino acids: CASSYTAGGPETQYF. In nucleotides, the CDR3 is TGCGCCAGCAGCTATACAGCGGGAGGGCCGGAGACCCAGTACTTC.

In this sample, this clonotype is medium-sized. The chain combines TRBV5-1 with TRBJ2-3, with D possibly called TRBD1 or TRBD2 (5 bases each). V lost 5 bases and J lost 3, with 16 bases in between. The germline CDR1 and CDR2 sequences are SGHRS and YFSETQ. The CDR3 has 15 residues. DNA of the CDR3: TGCGCCAGCAGGGCCGGGACCCTGTTGACAGATACGCAGTATTTT. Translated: CASRAGTLLTDTQYF.

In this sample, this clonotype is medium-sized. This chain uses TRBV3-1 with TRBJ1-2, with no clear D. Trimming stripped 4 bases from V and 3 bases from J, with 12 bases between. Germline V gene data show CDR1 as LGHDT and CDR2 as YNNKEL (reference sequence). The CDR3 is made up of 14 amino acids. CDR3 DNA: TGTGCCAGCAGCCCCTACCAGAAGGACTATGGCTACACCTTC. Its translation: CASSPYQKDYGYTF.

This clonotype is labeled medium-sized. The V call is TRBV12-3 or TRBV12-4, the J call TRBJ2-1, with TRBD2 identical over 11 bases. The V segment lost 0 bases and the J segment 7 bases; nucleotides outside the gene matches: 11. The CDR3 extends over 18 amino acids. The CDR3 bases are TGTGCCAGCAGTTTAGCGAAGAGGCTAGCGGGAGGACGGAATGAGCAGTTCTTC. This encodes CASSLAKRLAGGRNEQFF.

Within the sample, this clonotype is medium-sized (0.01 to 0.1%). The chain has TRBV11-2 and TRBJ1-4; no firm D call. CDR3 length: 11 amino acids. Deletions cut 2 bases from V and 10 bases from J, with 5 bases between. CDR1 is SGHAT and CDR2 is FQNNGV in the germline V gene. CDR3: CASSLPGKLFF. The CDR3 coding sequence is TGTGCCAGCAGCTTACCAGGAAAACTGTTTTTT.

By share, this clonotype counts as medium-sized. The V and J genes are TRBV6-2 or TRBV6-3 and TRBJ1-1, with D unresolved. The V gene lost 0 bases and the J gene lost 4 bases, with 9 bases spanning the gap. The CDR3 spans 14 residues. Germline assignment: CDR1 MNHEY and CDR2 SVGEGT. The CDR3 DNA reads TGTGCCAGCAGTTACTCGTCAGGTCCCACTGAAGCTTTCTTT. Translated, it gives CASSYSSGPTEAFF.

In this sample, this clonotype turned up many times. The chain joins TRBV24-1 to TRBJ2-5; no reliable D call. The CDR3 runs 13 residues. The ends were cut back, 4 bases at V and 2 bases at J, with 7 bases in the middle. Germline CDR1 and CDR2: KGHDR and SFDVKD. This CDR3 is CATSETQQETQYF. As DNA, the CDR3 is TGTGCCACCAGTGAAACACAACAAGAGACCCAGTACTTC.

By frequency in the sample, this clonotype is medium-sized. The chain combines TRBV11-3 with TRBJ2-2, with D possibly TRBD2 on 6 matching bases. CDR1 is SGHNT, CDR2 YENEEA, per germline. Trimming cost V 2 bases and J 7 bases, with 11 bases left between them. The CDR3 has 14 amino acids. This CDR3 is CASSLSGRSGELFF. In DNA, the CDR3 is TGTGCCAGCAGCTTATCAGGGAGGAGCGGGGAGCTGTTTTTT. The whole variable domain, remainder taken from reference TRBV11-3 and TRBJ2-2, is EAGVVQSPRYKIIEKKQPVAFWCNPISGHNTLYWYLQNLGQGPELLIRYENEEAVDDSQLPKDRFSAERLKGVDSTLKIQPAELGDSAVYLCASSLSGRSGELFFGEGSRLTVL.

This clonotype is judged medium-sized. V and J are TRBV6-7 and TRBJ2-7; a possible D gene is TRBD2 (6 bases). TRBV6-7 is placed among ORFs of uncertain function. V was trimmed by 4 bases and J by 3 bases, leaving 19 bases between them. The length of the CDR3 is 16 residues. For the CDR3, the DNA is TGTGCCAGCAGTTGCTCGTACGGGGACTCCCACTACGAGCAGTACGTC. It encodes CASSCSYGDSHYEQYV.

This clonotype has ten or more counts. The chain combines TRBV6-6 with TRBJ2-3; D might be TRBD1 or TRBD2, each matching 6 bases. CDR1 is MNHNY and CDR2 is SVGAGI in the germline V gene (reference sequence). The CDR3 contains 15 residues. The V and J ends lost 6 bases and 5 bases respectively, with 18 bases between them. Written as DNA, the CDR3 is TGTGCCAGCAGGCCCGACGGGGGCCGGAGAGATACGCAGTATTTT. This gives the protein CASRPDGGRRDTQYF.

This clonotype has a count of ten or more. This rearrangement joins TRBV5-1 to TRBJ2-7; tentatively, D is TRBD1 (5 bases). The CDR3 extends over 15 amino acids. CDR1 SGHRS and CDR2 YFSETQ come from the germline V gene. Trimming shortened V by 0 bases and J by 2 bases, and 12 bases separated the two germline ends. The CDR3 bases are TGCGCCAGCAGCTTGGGGGCAGGGAAACCCTACGAGCAGTACTTC. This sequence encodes CASSLGAGKPYEQYF.

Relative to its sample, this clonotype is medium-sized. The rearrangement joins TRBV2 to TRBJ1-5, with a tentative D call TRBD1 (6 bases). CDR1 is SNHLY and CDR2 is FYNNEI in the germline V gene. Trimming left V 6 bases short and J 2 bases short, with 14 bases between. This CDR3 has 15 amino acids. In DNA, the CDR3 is TGTGCCAGCAGCTCACAGGGTCTTGGCAATCAGCCCCAGCATTTT. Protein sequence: CASSSQGLGNQPQHF.

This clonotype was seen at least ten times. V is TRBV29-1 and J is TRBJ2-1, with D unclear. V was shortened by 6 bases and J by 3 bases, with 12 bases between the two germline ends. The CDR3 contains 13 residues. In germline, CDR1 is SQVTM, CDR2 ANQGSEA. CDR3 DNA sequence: TGCAGCGTCCGTAGCAGCCGCTACAATGAGCAGTTCTTC. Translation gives CSVRSSRYNEQFF.

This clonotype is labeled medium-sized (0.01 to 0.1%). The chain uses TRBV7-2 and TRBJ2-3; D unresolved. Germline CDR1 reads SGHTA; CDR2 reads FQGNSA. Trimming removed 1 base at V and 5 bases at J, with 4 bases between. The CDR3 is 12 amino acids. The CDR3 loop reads CASSLERDTQYF. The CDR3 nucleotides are TGTGCCAGCAGCTTAGAGAGAGATACGCAGTATTTT.

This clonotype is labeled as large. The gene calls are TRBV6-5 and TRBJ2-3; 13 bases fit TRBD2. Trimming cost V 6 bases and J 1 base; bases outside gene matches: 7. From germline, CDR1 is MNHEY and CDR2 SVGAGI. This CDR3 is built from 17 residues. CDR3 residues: CASSRLAGGTGTDTQYF. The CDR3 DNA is TGTGCCAGCAGCCGACTAGCGGGGGGCACCGGCACAGATACGCAGTATTTT.

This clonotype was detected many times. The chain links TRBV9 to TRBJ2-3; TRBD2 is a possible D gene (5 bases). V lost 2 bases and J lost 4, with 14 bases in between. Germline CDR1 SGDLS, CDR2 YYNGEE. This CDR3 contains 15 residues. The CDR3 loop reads CASSVGSLSADTQYF. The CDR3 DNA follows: TGTGCCAGCAGCGTTGGGTCGCTTAGCGCAGATACGCAGTATTTT. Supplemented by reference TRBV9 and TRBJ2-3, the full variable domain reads DSGVTQTPKHLITATGQRVTLRCSPRSGDLSVYWYQQSLDQGLQFLIQYYNGEERAKGNILERFSAQQFPDLHSELNLSSLELGDSALYFCASSVGSLSADTQYFGPGTRLTVL.

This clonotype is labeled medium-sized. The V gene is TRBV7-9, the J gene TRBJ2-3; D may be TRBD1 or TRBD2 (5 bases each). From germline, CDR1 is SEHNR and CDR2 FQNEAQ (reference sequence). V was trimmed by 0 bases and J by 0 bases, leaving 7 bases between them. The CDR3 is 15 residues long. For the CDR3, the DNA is TGTGCCAGCAGCTTAGCCAGGGAGAGCACAGATACGCAGTATTTT. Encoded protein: CASSLARESTDTQYF.

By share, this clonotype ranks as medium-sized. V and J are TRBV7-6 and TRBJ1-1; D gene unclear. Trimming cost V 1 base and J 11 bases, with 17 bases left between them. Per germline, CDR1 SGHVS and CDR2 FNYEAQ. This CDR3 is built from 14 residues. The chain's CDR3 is CASSLEGVEVKAFF. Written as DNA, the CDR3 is TGTGCCAGCAGCTTAGAGGGAGTCGAGGTAAAGGCTTTCTTT.

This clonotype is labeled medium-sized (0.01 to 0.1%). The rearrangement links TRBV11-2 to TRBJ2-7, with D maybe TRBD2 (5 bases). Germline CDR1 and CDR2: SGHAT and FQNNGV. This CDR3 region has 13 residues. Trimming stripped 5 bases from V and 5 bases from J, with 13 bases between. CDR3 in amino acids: CASSQTGIHEQYV. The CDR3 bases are TGTGCCAGCAGCCAAACGGGGATCCACGAGCAGTACGTC.

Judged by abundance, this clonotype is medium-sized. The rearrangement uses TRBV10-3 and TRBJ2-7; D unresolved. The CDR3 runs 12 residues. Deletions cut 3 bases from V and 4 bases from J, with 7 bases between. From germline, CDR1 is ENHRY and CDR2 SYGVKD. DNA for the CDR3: TGTGCCATCAGTGACCAAGGATACGAGCAGTACGTC. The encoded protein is CAISDQGYEQYV.

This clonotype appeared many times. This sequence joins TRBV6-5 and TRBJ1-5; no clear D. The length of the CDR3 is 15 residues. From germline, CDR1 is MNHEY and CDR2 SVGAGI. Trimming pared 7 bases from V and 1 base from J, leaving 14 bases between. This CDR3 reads CASKRYRDSNQPQHF. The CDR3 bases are TGTGCCAGCAAAAGGTATCGTGACAGCAATCAGCCCCAGCATTTT.